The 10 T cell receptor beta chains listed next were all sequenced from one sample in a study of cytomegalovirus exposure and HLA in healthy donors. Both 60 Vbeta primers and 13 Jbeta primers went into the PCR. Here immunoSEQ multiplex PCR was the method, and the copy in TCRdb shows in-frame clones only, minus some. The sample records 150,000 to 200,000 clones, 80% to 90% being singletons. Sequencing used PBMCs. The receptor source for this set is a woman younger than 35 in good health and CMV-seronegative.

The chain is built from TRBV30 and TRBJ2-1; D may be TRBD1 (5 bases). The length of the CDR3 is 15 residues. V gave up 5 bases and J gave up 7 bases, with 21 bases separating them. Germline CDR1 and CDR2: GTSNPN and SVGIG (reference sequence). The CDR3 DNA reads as TGTGCCTGGGATACTGGGGCTAGATCGGCAAATGAGCAGTTCTTC. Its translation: CAWDTGARSANEQFF.

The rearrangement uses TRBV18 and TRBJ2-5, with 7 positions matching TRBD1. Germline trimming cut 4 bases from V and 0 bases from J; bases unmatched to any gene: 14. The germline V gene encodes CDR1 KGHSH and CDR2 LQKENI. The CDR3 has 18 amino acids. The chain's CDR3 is CASSHVNEKDRYQETQYF. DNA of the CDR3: TGTGCCAGCTCACATGTAAACGAAAAGGACAGGTACCAAGAGACCCAGTACTTC. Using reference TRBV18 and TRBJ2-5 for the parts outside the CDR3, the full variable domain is NAGVMQNPRHLVRRRGQEARLRCSPMKGHSHVYWYRQLPEEGLKFMVYLQKENIIDESGMPKERFSAEFPKEGPSILRIQQVVRGDSAAYFCASSHVNEKDRYQETQYFGPGTRLLVL.

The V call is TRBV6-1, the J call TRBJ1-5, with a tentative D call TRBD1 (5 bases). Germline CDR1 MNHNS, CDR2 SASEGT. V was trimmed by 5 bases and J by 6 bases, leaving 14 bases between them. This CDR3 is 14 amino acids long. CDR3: CASSPAPGSQPQHF. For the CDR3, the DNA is TGTGCCAGCAGTCCCGCCCCAGGGTCTCAGCCCCAGCATTTT.

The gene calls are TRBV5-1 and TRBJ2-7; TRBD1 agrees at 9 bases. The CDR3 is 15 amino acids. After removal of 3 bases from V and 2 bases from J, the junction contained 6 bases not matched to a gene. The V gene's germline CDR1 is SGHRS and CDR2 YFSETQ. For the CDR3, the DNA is TGCGCCAGCAGCTCCGGGACAGGGAACACCTACGAGCAGTACTTC. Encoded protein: CASSSGTGNTYEQYF.

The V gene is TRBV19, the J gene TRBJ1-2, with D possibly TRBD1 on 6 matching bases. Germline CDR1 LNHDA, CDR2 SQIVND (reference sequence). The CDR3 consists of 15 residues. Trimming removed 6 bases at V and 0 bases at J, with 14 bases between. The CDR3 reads CASSRPGEANYGYTF. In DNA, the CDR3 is TGTGCCAGTAGCCGGCCAGGGGAAGCTAACTATGGCTACACCTTC.

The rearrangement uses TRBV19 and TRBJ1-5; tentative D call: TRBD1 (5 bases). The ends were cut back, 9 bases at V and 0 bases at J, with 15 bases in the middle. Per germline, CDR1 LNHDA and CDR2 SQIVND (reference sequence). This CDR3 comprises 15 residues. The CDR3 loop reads CASRLTGDSNQPQHF. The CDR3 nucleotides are TGTGCCAGCAGACTAACGGGGGATAGCAATCAGCCCCAGCATTTT.

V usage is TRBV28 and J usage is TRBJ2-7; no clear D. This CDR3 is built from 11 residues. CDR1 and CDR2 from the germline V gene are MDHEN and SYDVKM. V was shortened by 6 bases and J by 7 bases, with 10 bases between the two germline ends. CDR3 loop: CASSFFREQYF. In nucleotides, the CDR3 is TGTGCCAGCAGCTTCTTCCGGGAGCAGTACTTC.

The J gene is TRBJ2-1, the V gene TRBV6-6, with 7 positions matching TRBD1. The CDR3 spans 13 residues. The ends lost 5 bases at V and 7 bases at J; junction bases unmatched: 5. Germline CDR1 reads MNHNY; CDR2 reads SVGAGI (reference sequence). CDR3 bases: TGTGCCAGCAGTAAAGGACAGGTTAATGAGCAGTTCTTC. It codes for CASSKGQVNEQFF.

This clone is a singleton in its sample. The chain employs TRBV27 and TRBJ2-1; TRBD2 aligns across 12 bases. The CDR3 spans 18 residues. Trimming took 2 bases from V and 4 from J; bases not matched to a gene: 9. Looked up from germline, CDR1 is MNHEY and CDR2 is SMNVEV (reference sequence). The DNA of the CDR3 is TGTGCCAGCAGTTTACTTGCGGCTAGCGGGGGGGTATACAATGAGCAGTTCTTC. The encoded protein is CASSLLAASGGVYNEQFF.

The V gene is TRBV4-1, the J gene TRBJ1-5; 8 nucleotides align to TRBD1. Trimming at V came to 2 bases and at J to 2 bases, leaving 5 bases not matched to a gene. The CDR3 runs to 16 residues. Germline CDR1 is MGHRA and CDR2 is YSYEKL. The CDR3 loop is CASSQTPGQGNQPQHF. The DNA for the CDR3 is TGCGCCAGCAGCCAAACACCGGGACAGGGCAATCAGCCCCAGCATTTT.